This T cell receptor beta chain was found in a study of cytomegalovirus exposure and HLA in healthy donors (dated by TCRdb to about 2017). Study-wide context: An earlier analysis of approximately 640 of the donors reported 250 to 300 Gb of sequence data and 117 million unique TCR beta sequences from about 200 million T cells. The number of typed donors differed by locus: about 620-640 for A, B, C, DRB1 and DQB1; some 500 for DQA1; around 610 for DPA1; and around 450 for DPB1. High-throughput TCR immunosequencing, statistical association of individual TCRs with disease status, and machine learning were combined to predict cytomegalovirus infection status. The study profiled the T cell repertoires of 666 subjects by immunosequencing and related them to cytomegalovirus serostatus. Roughly five DR-DQ haplotypes were handled as single units for association and clustering because linkage in the cohort was strong. HLA typing covered class I and class II loci at four-digit resolution. Donor age, sex, ethnicity and CMV serostatus were compiled together with the repertoire data. In an earlier analysis of about 590 of the donors, high-throughput TCR beta sequencing was used to judge whether each TCR beta V gene segment behaved as functional or pseudogenic. A later analysis re-analyzed previously published TCR beta repertoires from roughly 600 donors and added high-resolution HLA genotyping to study TCR occurrence patterns. A separate validation cohort of approximately 130 different subjects was used in addition to the roughly 670-subject first cohort. Rather than drawing on any new phenotypic data, the later analysis identified candidate immune exposures from TCR beta sequences and the way those sequences occurred across donors. Of the roughly 400 genotyped donors, 70% to 90% were placed in the genetic ancestry cluster associated with self-reported Caucasian donors. Every repertoire in the discovery cohort had been generated on one and the same sequencing platform. A later genetic analysis used genome-wide SNP genotypes for about 60% of the roughly 670 donors, treating that subset as a discovery cohort. An early release covering about 600 HLA-typed donors comprised approximately 290 gigabases of sequencing data and 65 million to 100 million unique TCR sequences. On average, roughly 250,000 unique TCR beta nucleotide sequences were sequenced per donor among some 420 genotyped donors of the cohort, with 15% to 20% of those sequences being non-productive. The study aimed to test whether signatures of past pathogen exposure could be identified by cataloging public T cell receptors. Overall study outcomes, separate from this receptor: Because the 87-base-pair reads could not distinguish some IMGT-functional V segments, including TRBV6-2 and TRBV6-3, those segments were excluded. Roughly 15 rarely observed V segments, including chromosome 9 orphons, were excluded from the earlier analysis of approximately 600 of the donors because counts were too low. Correlated functional status among segregating V segments might reflect linkage disequilibrium, but an unknown experimental factor could not be ruled out. The authors suggested that the approach could potentially be generalized to other disease states and immunological phenotypes. Assigning TCR associations to individual alleles was difficult when HLA alleles, especially DR and DQ, strongly co-occurred. In a later analysis, HLA-associated TCR beta chains showed more clonal expansion and lower generation probabilities than non-associated chains that were equally common. The presence/absence analyses assumed that sequencing depth was roughly uniform across donors, and that assumption may not be true. In a later analysis, most CMV-associated TCR beta chains were found to appear HLA-restricted, with HLA associations seemingly driven largely by CMV exposure. Only TCR beta chains were sequenced in this cohort, and the absence of alpha or paired-chain data limited detectable features. In a later analysis, the rate of TCR association differed among HLA loci, with DRB1 alleles having the most associated TCRs and HLA-C alleles having the fewest. The sequencing pipeline was judged likely to have produced a cluster of highly shared sequence variants as a technical artifact. The classifier was reported to diagnose cytomegalovirus status with high specificity and sensitivity in both the original and validation cohorts. At a false discovery rate of 0.05, a later analysis linked 16,951 TCR beta sequences to specific HLA alleles. Because HLA typing was missing for some donors at each locus, association tests included only the typed subset. V-gene and J-gene trimming of TCR beta chains was associated with a missense DCLRE1C variant in a later genetic analysis, and the association was replicated in an independent cohort. A later analysis reported that several top co-occurrence clusters appeared linked to parvovirus B19, influenza, CMV and Epstein-Barr virus. A later genetic analysis reported fewer N-insertions in productive TCRs among donors in an Asian-associated ancestry cluster than the roughly 720-donor mean. The study gave a list of 150 to 200 TCR beta chains associated with cytomegalovirus. The only immune exposure information available for the cohort was CMV serostatus. Across donors, most TCR sequences were observed very rarely, whereas some public TCRs were present in many individuals. A few of the identified cytomegalovirus-associated TCR beta chains were confirmed in vitro to be specific for cytomegalovirus antigens. A further reported finding was that TCR beta sequences accurately predicted the HLA-A and HLA-B alleles for most subjects in the first cohort. Broadly in line with IMGT annotations, most TCR beta V segments showed up in productive rearrangements about 87% or about 30% of the time in an earlier analysis of around 550 of the donors.

The trim is 6 bases for V and 2 bases for J, with a gap of 17 bases between the germline ends. According to the germline V gene, CDR1 reads SNHLY and CDR2 reads FYNNEI. Measured from the cysteine to the phenylalanine, the CDR3 is 16 residues long. Of all the DNA, just the CDR3 is kept, 48 bases in frame from base 1. The cohort consisted of 600 to 750 healthy bone marrow donors. At the time of sampling, every cohort member was nominally healthy, though immune exposures that went unrecorded were likely present. The donor tested CMV seropositive and was one of the 289 seropositive cohort members. A peripheral blood sample was provided by each donor, and peripheral blood mononuclear cells were used for TCR beta sequencing. Genomic DNA was extracted from the blood cell samples with the Qiagen DNeasy Blood Extraction Kit. The library was produced with the immunoSEQ multiplex PCR assay. For the multiplex PCR, a mixture combining 60 forward primers for TCR Vbeta segments and 13 reverse primers for TCR Jbeta segments was used. A multiplex PCR assay on genomic DNA amplified the CDR3 region of rearranged TCR beta genes. Amplified TCR beta libraries were sequenced as 87-base-pair reads on the Illumina HiSeq System. The study's processing was this. In a later analysis, roughly 80 million unique TCR beta chains were counted across the 500 to 850 repertoires, and roughly 11 million of these chains were shared by at least two donors. Raw reads were error-corrected and collapsed into unique sequences by a nearest-neighbor algorithm in which closely related sequences were merged to remove PCR and sequencing errors. Alignment of CDR3 sequences to IMGT reference sequences was used to assign V, D and J gene segments. For a sequence to be retained, a match of at least six nucleotides to both a V gene segment and a J gene segment was required. Rearrangements were called productive when the CDR3 lacked stop codons and stayed in frame with V and J; all others were non-productive. Following IMGT convention, CDR3 was defined as the stretch from the second conserved V-encoded cysteine up to the conserved J-encoded phenylalanine. In an earlier analysis of 550 to 650 of the donors, sequences lacking an unambiguous match to a single V gene segment were excluded. In an earlier analysis of approximately 550 of the donors, V segments were called functional above 56.7% productive rearrangements and were called segregating when the between-donor standard deviation exceeded 5%. To diagnose cytomegalovirus status from the catalog of TCR beta chain sequences, a statistical classification framework was built. In a later analysis, V and J genes were assigned by comparing TCR nucleotide sequences against IMGT/GENE-DB human TR gene sequences. The TCRdist pipeline was used in a later analysis to assign CDR3 sequences and most-parsimonious VDJ recombination scenarios. A later analysis defined each TCR beta chain by its CDR3 amino acid sequence plus V-gene family, and excluded reads lacking a unique V-gene family. In a later analysis, 450 to 600 highly shared, low-generation-probability nucleotide sequences were removed to address suspected cross-contamination and a sequencing artifact. A later analysis calculated a clonal expansion index for each public chain from normalized within-repertoire ranks of inferred template counts. A later analysis computed generation probabilities with a VDJ recombination model fitted to out-of-frame rearrangements, and checked the results against IGoR. Hypergeometric tests were used in a later analysis to score TCR-TCR, TCR-HLA and TCR-CMV co-occurrence, with a repertoire-size bias correction applied to the TCR pairs. To estimate false discovery rates, a later analysis permuted the HLA or CMV assignments 20 times. In a later analysis, co-occurring TCRs were grouped using DBSCAN, and TCRdist sequence similarity was added for clustering within HLA-allele-positive subsets. For co-occurrence clustering, repertoires with fewer than 30,000 or more than 120,000 public chains were excluded, along with 5 or 6 repertoires with anomalous nucleotide sharing. TCRdb re-hosts the immuneACCESS table, in-frame sequences only. Its copies lack some clones; in the studies checked, an unresolved V gene accounts for under half of them, and the cause for the rest is not known. That table is the source of V, J and clone size, and D and trimming were worked out from the DNA. In all, the sample holds approximately 160,000 clones, and about 76% of those were seen once. 7.4% of the sample comes from the top ten.

On this clone itself: The antigen this receptor binds is unknown. No qualities accompany the bases; no much larger clone lies one base away.

The chain is made from TRBV2 and TRBJ1-3, with an unclear D gene assignment. Sequencing was carried out using PBMCs. This sequence originates from a male donor in good health and CMV-seropositive. The CDR3 region has the sequence CASRAVGQDAGNTIYF. The sequenced DNA is TGTGCCAGCAGGGCCGTTGGTCAGGATGCTGGAAACACCATATATTTT.